This is a list of T cell receptor beta chains from one sample in a study of blood T cell repertoires in COVID-19. Method: immunoSEQ multiplex PCR; TCRdb's copy keeps in-frame clones and lacks some. The sample shows around 260,000 clones, about 80% of them seen only once. The sequenced material came from peripheral blood. These receptors were obtained from a person between 65 and 79 years old with COVID-19, enrolled during active disease. The CDR3 runs from the conserved cysteine through the conserved F or W. D genes are given only for firm matches. Some rows mark clone size as missing; the rest say once, few, many or name a class of expanded clone.

J gene,clone size,V gene,D gene,CDR3 protein,CDR3 DNA
TRBJ2-7,-,TRBV7-3,TRBD1,CASSSARLDRATPYEQYF,TGTGCCAGCAGCTCCGCGAGGCTAGACAGGGCTACACCCTACGAGCAGTACTTC
TRBJ2-6,-,TRBV7-2,TRBD1,CASSTGTVIESGANVLTF,TGTGCCAGCAGCACAGGGACAGTTATAGAATCTGGGGCCAACGTCCTGACTTTC
TRBJ1-1,few,TRBV5-4,-,CASSSDTEAFF,TGTGCCAGCAGCTCAGACACTGAAGCTTTCTTT
TRBJ1-1,-,TRBV5-6,-,CASSPSGTEAFF,TGTGCCAGCAGCCCATCGGGCACTGAAGCTTTCTTT
TRBJ1-4,-,TRBV5-1,TRBD1,CASSTGQGRTNEKLFF,TGCGCCAGCAGCACAGGACAGGGAAGAACTAATGAAAAACTGTTTTTT
TRBJ1-4,once,TRBV5-4,-,CASSFDAGEGEKLFF,TGTGCCAGCAGCTTTGACGCTGGGGAGGGTGAAAAACTGTTTTTT
TRBJ2-1,-,TRBV28,TRBD2,CASRRLAGPYNEQFF,TGTGCCAGCAGACGACTAGCGGGGCCCTACAATGAGCAGTTCTTC
TRBJ1-1,-,TRBV27,-,CASSLQTGGTEAFF,TGTGCCAGCAGTCTCCAGACAGGAGGCACTGAAGCTTTCTTT
TRBJ1-3,-,TRBV30,-,CAWDSYDSGNTIYF,TGTGCCTGGGACAGCTATGACTCTGGAAACACCATATATTTT
TRBJ1-1,-,TRBV5-4,-,CASSLDRRGTEAFF,TGTGCCAGCAGCTTGGACCGCAGAGGCACTGAAGCTTTCTTT
TRBJ2-2,-,TRBV11-2,TRBD2,CASSLGGRRTGELFF,TGTGCCAGCAGCTTGGGCGGGAGGCGGACCGGGGAGCTGTTTTTT
TRBJ2-7,once,TRBV7-9,TRBD2,CASSTVAGVGSYEQYF,TGTGCCAGCAGCACGGTAGCGGGAGTGGGATCCTACGAGCAGTACTTC
TRBJ2-7,-,TRBV7-8,TRBD2,CASSLNGLAGGQPPYF,TGTGCCAGCAGCTTAAACGGACTAGCGGGAGGCCAACCCCCGTACTTC
TRBJ1-2,few,TRBV4-3,-,CASSQKNVGSGYTF,TGCGCCAGCAGCCAAAAAAACGTGGGGAGTGGCTACACCTTC
TRBJ2-1,-,TRBV5-1,TRBD2,CASSLALGLADNEQFF,TGCGCCAGCAGCTTGGCCCTAGGACTAGCGGACAATGAGCAGTTCTTC
TRBJ1-1,-,TRBV24-1,TRBD1,CATSEAGTGGRGDTEAFF,TGTGCCACCAGTGAGGCCGGGACAGGGGGCCGAGGGGACACTGAAGCTTTCTTT
TRBJ1-4,-,TRBV4-1,-,CASSQFVFTVFGETNEKLFF,TGCGCCAGCAGCCAATTTGTTTTTACGGTTTTCGGGGAAACTAATGAAAAACTGTTTTTT
TRBJ2-7,many,TRBV7-7,TRBD1,CASSQDRTGEQYF,TGTGCCAGCAGCCAGGACAGGACGGGTGAGCAGTACTTC
TRBJ2-3,-,TRBV24-1,TRBD1,CATEGGQAPQYF,TGTGCCACGGAAGGAGGACAGGCGCCGCAGTATTTT
TRBJ1-2,once,TRBV29-1,TRBD1,CSVDTGGGNYGYTF,TGCAGCGTTGACACAGGGGGGGGCAACTATGGCTACACCTTC
TRBJ1-5,-,TRBV19,-,CASSETGSGQPQHF,TGTGCCAGTAGTGAAACAGGGTCGGGACAGCCCCAGCATTTT
TRBJ2-5,-,TRBV27,TRBD1,CASSFKGAQETQYF,TGTGCCAGCAGTTTTAAGGGGGCTCAAGAGACCCAGTACTTC
TRBJ2-1,-,TRBV6-6,TRBD1,CASSPTGTGGGNEQFF,TGTGCCAGCAGCCCGACCGGGACAGGGGGCGGGAATGAGCAGTTCTTC
TRBJ1-6,few,TRBV19,-,CASSPGETRSPLHF,TGTGCCAGTAGTCCAGGGGAAACCCGATCACCCCTCCACTTT
TRBJ2-5,-,TRBV11-2,TRBD2,CASSLDPRSGRSQETQYF,TGTGCCAGCAGCTTAGATCCACGGAGCGGGAGGAGCCAAGAGACCCAGTACTTC
TRBJ2-1,-,TRBV27,-,CASGTSPNTNEQFF,TGTGCCAGCGGTACTAGCCCCAATACCAATGAGCAGTTCTTC
TRBJ2-6,-,TRBV7-3,-,CASSLRVRSGANVLTF,TGTGCCAGCAGCTTAAGGGTCAGGTCTGGGGCCAACGTCCTGACTTTC
TRBJ2-2,-,TRBV15,TRBD1,CATSRGTGGTGELFF,TGTGCCACCAGCAGAGGGACAGGGGGGACCGGGGAGCTGTTTTTT
TRBJ1-3,-,TRBV28,-,CASSLPSRNTIYF,TGTGCCAGCAGTTTACCCTCCCGGAACACCATATATTTT
TRBJ1-6,-,TRBV9,-,CASSDPRRNSPLHF,TGTGCCAGCAGTGACCCCAGGAGGAATTCACCCCTCCACTTT
TRBJ2-7,-,TRBV7-8,TRBD1,CASRSPGTGGTYEQYF,TGTGCCAGCAGGTCTCCCGGGACAGGGGGAACCTACGAGCAGTACTTC
TRBJ1-6,-,TRBV9,-,CASSSLWDTHNSPLHF,TGTGCCAGCAGCTCACTCTGGGACACCCATAATTCACCCCTCCACTTT
TRBJ2-1,-,TRBV4-3,-,CASSQALRSSYNEQFF,TGCGCCAGCAGCCAAGCTCTGCGAAGCTCCTACAATGAGCAGTTCTTC
TRBJ1-1,-,TRBV6-5,TRBD1,CASRGTGVNTEAFF,TGTGCCAGCAGGGGGACAGGGGTAAACACTGAAGCTTTCTTT
TRBJ1-2,once,TRBV5-4,-,CASSLARGQSSAYGYTF,TGTGCCAGCAGCTTGGCAAGGGGCCAATCTTCGGCGTATGGCTACACCTTC
TRBJ2-1,-,TRBV27,TRBD1,CASTLVLGQGINEQFF,TGTGCCAGCACCCTGGTTTTAGGACAGGGGATCAATGAGCAGTTCTTC
TRBJ2-7,-,TRBV28,-,CASQGPYEQYF,TGTGCCAGCCAGGGTCCCTACGAGCAGTACTTC
TRBJ2-7,-,TRBV6-5,TRBD1,CASKPSPGTAYEQYF,TGTGCCAGCAAACCCTCCCCCGGGACAGCCTACGAGCAGTACTTC